This T cell receptor (beta chain) was documented in a study of blood T cell repertoires in COVID-19. Study-level information: Collection of acute and convalescent COVID-19 samples took place in the United States, Italy and Spain. In each case, the material was cDNA or gDNA derived from T cells, B-cell-depleted T cells, or PBMCs.

V trimming: 4 bases; J trimming: 1 base; junction bases outside the gene matches: 6. The CDR3 covers 16 residues. Germline CDR1 is SGHAT and CDR2 is FQNNGV. Original analysis: Nucleated cell counts were estimated from reference gene primer amplification. Only in-frame clones appear in the TCRdb table, and some are missing; sequencing was by immunoSEQ multiplex PCR. That table furnishes V, J and clone size, whereas the DNA furnished D and trimming. The profile shows 250,000 to 400,000 clones, about nine tenths of them singletons. Material: peripheral blood. The TCR comes from a young woman with COVID-19, enrolled during active disease. The gene calls are TRBV11-2 and TRBJ2-2; 7 bases match TRBD1. The DNA for the CDR3 is TGTGCCAGCAGCTCGCGACAGGGAAGGAACACCGGGGAGCTGTTTTTT. This gives the protein CASSSRQGRNTGELFF.